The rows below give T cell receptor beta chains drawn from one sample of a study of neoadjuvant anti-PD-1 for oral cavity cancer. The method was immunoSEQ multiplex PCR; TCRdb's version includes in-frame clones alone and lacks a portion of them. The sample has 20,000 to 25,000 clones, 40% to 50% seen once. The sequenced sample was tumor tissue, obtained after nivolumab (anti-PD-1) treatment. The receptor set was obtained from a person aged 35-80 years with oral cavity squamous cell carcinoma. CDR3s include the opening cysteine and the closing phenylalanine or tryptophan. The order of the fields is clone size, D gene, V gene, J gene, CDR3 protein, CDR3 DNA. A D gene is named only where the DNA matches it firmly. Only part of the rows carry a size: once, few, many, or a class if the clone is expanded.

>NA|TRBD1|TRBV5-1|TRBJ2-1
CASSSRQGLYNEQFF
TGCGCCAGCAGCTCCCGACAGGGTCTCTACAATGAGCAGTTCTTC
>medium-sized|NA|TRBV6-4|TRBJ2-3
CASSERGRTDTQYF
TGTGCCAGCAGTGAGCGGGGGCGGACAGATACGCAGTATTTT
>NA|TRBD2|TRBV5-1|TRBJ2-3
CASSSGGTRTDTQYF
TGCGCCAGCTCCAGCGGGGGGACCCGAACAGATACGCAGTATTTT
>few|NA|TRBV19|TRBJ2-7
CASSIAPPYEQYF
TGTGCCAGTAGTATAGCCCCTCCCTACGAGCAGTACTTC
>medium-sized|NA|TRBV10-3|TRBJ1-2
CAISEQQDGYGYTF
TGTGCCATCAGTGAACAACAGGACGGCTATGGCTACACCTTC
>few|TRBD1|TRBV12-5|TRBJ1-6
CASGRDRNNSPLHF
TGTGCTAGTGGGAGGGACAGAAATAATTCACCCCTCCACTTT
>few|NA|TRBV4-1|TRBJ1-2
CASSRYRDSEHGYTF
TGCGCCAGCAGCCGTTACCGGGACTCCGAACATGGCTACACCTTC
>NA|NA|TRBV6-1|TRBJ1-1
CASRLPDGNTEAFF
TGTGCCAGCAGATTACCGGACGGGAACACTGAAGCTTTCTTT
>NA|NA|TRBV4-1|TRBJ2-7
CASSQEGAGLKEQYF
TGCGCCAGCAGCCAAGAAGGGGCAGGGTTGAAGGAGCAGTACTTC
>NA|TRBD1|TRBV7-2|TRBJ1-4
CASSLVAGQGREKLFF
TGTGCCAGCAGCTTAGTGGCGGGACAGGGTAGGGAAAAACTGTTTTTT
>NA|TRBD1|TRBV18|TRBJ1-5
CASSPTGGRQPQHF
TGTGCCAGCTCACCGACAGGGGGAAGGCAGCCCCAGCATTTT
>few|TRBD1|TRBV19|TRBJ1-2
CASSIDRGRFGYTF
TGTGCCAGTAGTATTGACAGGGGGAGGTTTGGCTACACCTTC
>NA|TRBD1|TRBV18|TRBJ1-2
CASFSRDSYGYTF
TGTGCCAGCTTCTCACGGGACAGTTATGGCTACACCTTC
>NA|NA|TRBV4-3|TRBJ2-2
CASSQPSGMNTGELFF
TGCGCCAGCAGCCAGCCGTCCGGGATGAACACCGGGGAGCTGTTTTTT
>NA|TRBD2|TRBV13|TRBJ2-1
CASSLLAGGPEQFF
TGTGCCAGCAGCTTATTAGCGGGGGGCCCCGAGCAGTTCTTC